This TCR beta chain came from a study of blood T cell repertoires in COVID-19. Study overall: Researchers got acute and convalescent COVID-19 samples from the United States, Italy and Spain. The analysed material was cDNA or gDNA that came from T cells, B-cell-depleted T cells, or PBMCs.

TCRdb's copy holds only in-frame clones and misses some; the assay was immunoSEQ multiplex PCR. The sample holds around 100,000 clones; about 87% are singletons and the top ten take around 10%. CDR1 is SGHNT and CDR2 is YENEEA in the germline V gene. V was clipped by 5 bases and J by 4 bases; unmatched bases: 5. The CDR3 totals 15 residues. The sequence was collected from a man older than 75 with acute or convalescent COVID-19. The chain couples TRBV11-3 to TRBJ2-1; 10 positions match TRBD1. Sequencing input: peripheral blood. CDR3 in amino acids: CASSAGTGEYNEQFF. The CDR3 DNA follows: TGTGCCAGCAGCGCCGGGACAGGGGAATACAATGAGCAGTTCTTC.